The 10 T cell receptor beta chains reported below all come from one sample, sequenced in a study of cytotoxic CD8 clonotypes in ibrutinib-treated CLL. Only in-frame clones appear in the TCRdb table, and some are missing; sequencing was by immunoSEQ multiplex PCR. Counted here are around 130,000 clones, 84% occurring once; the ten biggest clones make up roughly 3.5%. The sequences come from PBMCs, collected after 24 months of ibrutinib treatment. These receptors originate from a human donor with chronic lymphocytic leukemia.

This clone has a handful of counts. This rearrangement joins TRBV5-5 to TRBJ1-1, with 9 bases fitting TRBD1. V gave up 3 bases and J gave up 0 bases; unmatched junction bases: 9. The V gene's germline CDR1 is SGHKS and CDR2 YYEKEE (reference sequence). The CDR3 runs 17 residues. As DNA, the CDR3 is TGTGCCAGCAGCTGGAGACCCGGGACAGGGCTGAACACTGAAGCTTTCTTT. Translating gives CASSWRPGTGLNTEAFF.

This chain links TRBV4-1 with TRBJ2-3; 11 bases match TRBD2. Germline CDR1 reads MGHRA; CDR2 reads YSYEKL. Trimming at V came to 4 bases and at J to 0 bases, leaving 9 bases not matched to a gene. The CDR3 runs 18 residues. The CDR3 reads CASSRIDSGGASTDTQYF. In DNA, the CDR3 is TGCGCCAGCAGCCGAATAGATAGCGGGGGGGCCAGCACAGATACGCAGTATTTT.

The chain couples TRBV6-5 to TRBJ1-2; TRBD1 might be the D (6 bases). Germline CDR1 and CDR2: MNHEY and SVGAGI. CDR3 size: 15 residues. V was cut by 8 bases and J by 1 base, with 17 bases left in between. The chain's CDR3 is CASRRGQVLNYGYTF. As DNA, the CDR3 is TGTGCCAGCCGACGGGGGCAGGTCCTTAACTATGGCTACACCTTC.

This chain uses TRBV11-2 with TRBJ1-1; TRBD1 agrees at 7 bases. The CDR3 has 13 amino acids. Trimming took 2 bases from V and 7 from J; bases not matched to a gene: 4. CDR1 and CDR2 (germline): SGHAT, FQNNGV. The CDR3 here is CASSLQGDIEAFF. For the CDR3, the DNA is TGTGCCAGCAGCTTACAGGGGGACATTGAAGCTTTCTTT.

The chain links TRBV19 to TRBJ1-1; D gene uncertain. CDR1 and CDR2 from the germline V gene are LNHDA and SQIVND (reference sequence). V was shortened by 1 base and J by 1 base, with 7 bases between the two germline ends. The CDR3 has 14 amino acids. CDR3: CASSIVHRNTEAFF. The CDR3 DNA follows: TGTGCCAGTAGTATAGTACACCGGAACACTGAAGCTTTCTTT. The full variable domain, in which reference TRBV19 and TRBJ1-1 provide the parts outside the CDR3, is DGGITQSPKYLFRKEGQNVTLSCEQNLNHDAMYWYRQDPGQGLRLIYYSQIVNDFQKGDIAEGYSVSREKKESFPLTVTSAQKNPTAFYLCASSIVHRNTEAFFGQGTRLTVV.

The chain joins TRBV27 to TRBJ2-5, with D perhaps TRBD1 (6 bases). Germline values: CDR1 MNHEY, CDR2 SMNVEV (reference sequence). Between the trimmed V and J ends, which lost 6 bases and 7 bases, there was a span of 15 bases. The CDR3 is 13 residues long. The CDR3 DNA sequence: TGTGCCAGCAGAATTGGACAGTACGGGACCCAGTACTTC. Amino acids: CASRIGQYGTQYF.

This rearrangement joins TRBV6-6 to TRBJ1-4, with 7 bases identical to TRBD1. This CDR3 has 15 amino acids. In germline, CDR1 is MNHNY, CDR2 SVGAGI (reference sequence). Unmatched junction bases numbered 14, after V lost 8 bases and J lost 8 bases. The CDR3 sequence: CASRPFQGVFEKLFF. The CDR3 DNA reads TGTGCCAGCCGCCCGTTCCAGGGGGTCTTCGAAAAACTGTTTTTT.

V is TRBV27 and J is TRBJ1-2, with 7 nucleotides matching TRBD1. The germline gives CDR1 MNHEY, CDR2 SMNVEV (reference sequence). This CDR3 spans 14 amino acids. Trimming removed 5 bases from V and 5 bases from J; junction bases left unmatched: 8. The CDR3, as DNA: TGTGCCAGCAGTCCAGACAGGGTTGGGTATGGCTACACCTTC. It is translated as CASSPDRVGYGYTF.

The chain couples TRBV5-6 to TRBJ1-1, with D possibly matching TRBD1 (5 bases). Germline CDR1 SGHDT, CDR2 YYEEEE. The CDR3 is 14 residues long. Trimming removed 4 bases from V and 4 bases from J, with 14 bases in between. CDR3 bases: TGTGCCAGCAGCCCTCCGGGCGGGGGCACTGAAGCTTTCTTT. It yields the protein CASSPPGGGTEAFF.

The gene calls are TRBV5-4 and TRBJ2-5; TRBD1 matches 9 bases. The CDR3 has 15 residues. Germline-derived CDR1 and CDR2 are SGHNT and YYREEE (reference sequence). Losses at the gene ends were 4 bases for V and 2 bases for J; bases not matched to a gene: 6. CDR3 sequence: CASSPTGQGQETQYF. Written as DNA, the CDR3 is TGTGCCAGCAGCCCGACTGGACAGGGGCAAGAGACCCAGTACTTC.